The 13 T cell receptor beta chains in this list originate from one sample, sequenced in a study of T cell responses to AZD1222 COVID-19 vaccine. Method: immunoSEQ multiplex PCR; TCRdb's copy keeps in-frame clones and lacks some. The sample includes around 110,000 clones, about 90% of them seen just once. The sequences come from peripheral blood, collected on day 0 of AZD1222 vaccination. The receptors were sampled from an adult in good health.

The gene calls are TRBV6-2 or TRBV6-3 and TRBJ2-1; no clear D gene. Looked up from germline, CDR1 is MNHEY and CDR2 is SVGEGT. This CDR3 contains 11 residues. Trimming removed 3 bases at V and 10 bases at J, with 7 bases between. CDR3 sequence reads: CASSYGWEQFF. Written as DNA, the CDR3 is TGTGCCAGCAGTTATGGGTGGGAGCAGTTCTTC.

The V gene is TRBV6-5, the J gene TRBJ2-1; D is possibly TRBD2 (6 bases). This CDR3 has 16 residues. V lost 0 bases, J lost 0 bases, and 9 bases lay in between. Germline CDR1 reads MNHEY; CDR2 reads SVGAGI. This chain's CDR3 is CASSYSTTSSYNEQFF. The CDR3 bases are TGTGCCAGCAGTTACTCGACGACTAGCTCCTACAATGAGCAGTTCTTC.

The V and J genes are TRBV11-2 and TRBJ2-3; TRBD2 agrees at 10 bases. The germline V gene encodes CDR1 SGHAT and CDR2 FQNNGV. The CDR3 is 16 residues long. V dropped 4 bases and J dropped 2; count of bases not matched to a gene: 6. The CDR3 protein is CASSSWTSGFTDTQYF. In DNA, the CDR3 is TGTGCCAGCAGCTCCTGGACTAGCGGATTCACAGATACGCAGTATTTT.

The count of this clone is one. The V and J genes are TRBV7-2 and TRBJ2-6; 8 bases fit TRBD1. CDR1 SGHTA and CDR2 FQGNSA come from the germline V gene. The CDR3 loop spans 18 amino acids. J gave up 2 bases and V 4 bases, and 10 bases lay outside the gene matches. The CDR3 region is CASSSPGTGVAGANVLTF. Written as DNA, the CDR3 is TGTGCCAGCAGCTCCCCCGGGACAGGCGTCGCTGGGGCCAACGTCCTGACTTTC.

This rearrangement joins TRBV11-1 to TRBJ2-1; TRBD1 agrees at 10 bases. This CDR3 has 15 residues. V lost 6 bases, J lost 6 bases, and 8 bases stayed unmatched. Germline assignment: CDR1 SGHAT and CDR2 FQDESV (reference sequence). CDR3 in DNA: TGTGCCAGCAGAAGCCGGGACAGGGGATTCAATGAGCAGTTCTTC. It specifies CASRSRDRGFNEQFF.

The chain carries TRBV7-2 and TRBJ1-5; D is uncertain. V was pared by 4 bases and J by 6 bases, with 16 bases between. The CDR3 loop spans 15 amino acids. In germline, CDR1 is SGHTA, CDR2 FQGNSA. Here the CDR3 reads CASSSPPTGSQPQHF. CDR3 in DNA: TGTGCCAGCAGCTCTCCCCCGACGGGTAGTCAGCCCCAGCATTTT.

The chain uses TRBV7-9 and TRBJ2-7, with 10 bases matching TRBD2. V shed 7 bases and J 5 bases; nucleotides not matched to a gene: 11. The germline CDR1 and CDR2 sequences are SEHNR and FQNEAQ (reference sequence). The CDR3 is 15 amino acids. CDR3: CASNTPGTSVNEQYF. As DNA, the CDR3 is TGTGCCAGCAACACACCGGGGACTAGCGTCAACGAGCAGTACTTC. Using reference TRBV7-9 and TRBJ2-7 for the parts outside the CDR3, the full variable domain is DTGVSQNPRHKITKRGQNVTFRCDPISEHNRLYWYRQTLGQGPEFLTYFQNEAQLEKSRLLSDRFSAERPKGSFSTLEIQRTEQGDSAMYLCASNTPGTSVNEQYFGPGTRLTVT.

This chain links TRBV28 with TRBJ1-1, with TRBD1 as a possible D gene (5 bases). Germline values: CDR1 MDHEN, CDR2 SYDVKM. V was trimmed by 7 bases and J by 5 bases, leaving 20 bases between them. The CDR3 spans 15 residues. For the CDR3, the DNA is TGTGCCAGCATCGCATCTCAGGTGGGGACTACTGAAGCTTTCTTT. Translation gives CASIASQVGTTEAFF.

This clone was observed a single time. The chain carries TRBV20-1 and TRBJ2-1; the match to TRBD2 covers 9 bases. J gave up 0 bases and V 3 bases, and 9 bases lay outside the gene matches. The CDR3 is 17 residues long. Germline CDR1 DFQATT, CDR2 SNEGSKA (reference sequence). This CDR3 is CSASGASGVSSYNEQFF. For the CDR3, the DNA is TGCAGTGCTAGTGGGGCTAGCGGGGTGAGCTCCTACAATGAGCAGTTCTTC.

The J gene is TRBJ1-2, the V gene TRBV6-5; maybe TRBD1 (6 bases). This CDR3 spans 14 amino acids. Trimming stripped 2 bases from V and 7 bases from J, with 14 bases between. Germline V gives CDR1 MNHEY, CDR2 SVGAGI. This CDR3 reads CASSYGVRGGGYTF. For the CDR3, the DNA is TGTGCCAGCAGTTACGGGGTGAGGGGGGGTGGCTACACCTTC.

This sequence joins TRBV29-1 and TRBJ2-7; 11 bases are shared with TRBD2. The CDR3 sequence is 18 residues long. V shed 5 bases and J 5 bases; nucleotides not matched to a gene: 20. In germline, CDR1 is SQVTM, CDR2 ANQGSEA. CDR3 sequence reads: CSVSSPRLAGIRGNEQYF. The CDR3 bases are TGCAGCGTTTCCTCCCCGAGACTAGCGGGAATTCGGGGTAACGAGCAGTACTTC.

The chain carries TRBV4-2 and TRBJ1-3; D gene uncertain. The CDR3 is made up of 17 amino acids. Germline V gives CDR1 LGHNA, CDR2 YNFKEQ. Trimming cost V 1 base and J 1 base, with 14 bases left between them. As DNA, the CDR3 is TGTGCCAGCAGCCAAGGCAGCCAGGATGGATCTGGAAACACCATATATTTT. It translates to CASSQGSQDGSGNTIYF.

The chain couples TRBV6-5 to TRBJ1-2; D unresolved. The CDR3 is 12 residues long. Trimming took off 5 bases at V and 2 bases at J, with 6 bases between the two ends. Germline V gene data show CDR1 as MNHEY and CDR2 as SVGAGI. The CDR3 DNA reads TGTGCCAGCAGTCGCCCGAACTATGGCTACACCTTC. Protein: CASSRPNYGYTF.